Below, 31 T cell receptor delta chains from the same sample are listed, as sequenced in a study of gamma-delta T cells after stem cell transplantation. TCRdb processed the RT-PCR reads again with the CATT caller. The sample records around 2,500 delta-chain clones, 3.5% to 4% being singletons. Sequenced material: gamma-delta T cells. These receptor sequences come from a human donor. It is not recorded whose cells these are; they may come from a transplant donor.

This clone has more than one count but fewer than ten. TCRdb's listed protein matches a much larger clone and diverges from this DNA's translation at residue 6, likely through a read error; the protein shown comes from the DNA. The CDR3 is CACDTASSPYTDKLIF. As DNA, the CDR3 is TGTGCCTGTGACACCGCGAGCAGTCCCTACACCGATAAACTCATCTTT. The chain combines TRDV2 with TRDJ1; D ambiguous. The CDR3 loop spans 16 amino acids. CDR1 and CDR2 from the germline V gene are GEAIGNYY and EKD. The V end lost 0 bases, the J end lost 0 bases, and 13 bases lay between the germline ends.

A word on this clone: Possible read error: a much larger clone is one base away. Here the CDR3 reads CACDPLGDTGNDKLIF. As DNA, the CDR3 is TGTGCCTGTGACCCACTGGGGGATACGGGTAACGATAAACTCATCTTT. This chain joins TRDV2 and TRDJ1; 13 nucleotides line up with TRDD3. Germline V gene sequence: CDR1 GEAIGNYY, CDR2 EKD. This CDR3 is 16 amino acids long. V was pared by 3 bases and J by 4 bases, with 7 bases of the junction left unmatched.

By share of the sample, this clone is medium-sized. V usage is TRDV2 and J usage is TRDJ1, with D possibly TRDD3 on 6 matching bases. The CDR3 covers 15 residues. Germline V gene data show CDR1 as GEAIGNYY and CDR2 as EKD. Between the trimmed V and J ends, which lost 2 bases and 7 bases, there was a span of 19 bases. This CDR3 is CACDKLGDQSGKLIF. CDR3 nucleotide sequence: TGTGCCTGTGACAAGCTAGGGGATCAGAGCGGTAAACTCATCTTT.

As to this clone: A much larger clone lies one base from this, so it may be a read error. The chain joins TRDV2 to TRDJ1; 12 nucleotides match TRDD3. In germline, CDR1 is GEAIGNYY, CDR2 EKD. V lost 4 bases and J lost 4; bases outside the gene matches: 21. The CDR3 consists of 20 residues. CDR3 amino acids: CACEPLKGVLGDTYNDKLIF. DNA for the CDR3: TGTGCCTGTGAACCCCTCAAAGGGGTGCTGGGGGATACGTACAACGATAAACTCATCTTT.

This clone showed up just a few times. A far more abundant clone sits one base away, making this likely a read error. The J gene is TRDJ1, the V gene TRDV2, with D possibly being TRDD3 (5 bases). Per the germline V gene, CDR1 is GEAIGNYY and CDR2 is EKD. The CDR3 length is 17 residues. The V end lost 8 bases, the J end lost 3 bases, and 27 bases lay between the germline ends. CDR3 in amino acids: CALLPPPSGTGPDKLIF. In DNA form, the CDR3 reads TGTGCCTTGCTACCCCCTCCCTCGGGGACTGGACCCGATAAACTCATCTTT.

Only a few counts were recorded for this clone. The chain employs TRDV2 and TRDJ2, with 11 bases that match TRDD3. The germline V gene has CDR1 GEAIGNYY and CDR2 EKD. The CDR3 extends over 16 amino acids. V lost 3 bases to trimming and J lost 0 bases; unmatched junction nucleotides: 2. CDR3 region: CACDVLGDTLTAQLFF. The CDR3 nucleotides are TGTGCCTGTGACGTACTGGGGGATACTTTGACAGCACAACTCTTCTTT.

In its sample, this clone was seen a few times. The TCRdb protein comes from a much larger clone and disagrees with this DNA's translation at residue 8, likely due to a read error; the protein given here is derived from the DNA. The genes are TRDV1 and TRDJ1; a possible D gene is TRDD2 (5 bases). The germline gives CDR1 TSWWSYY, CDR2 QGS. The CDR3 sequence is 22 residues long. The V and J ends lost 1 base and 0 bases respectively, with 30 bases between them. Here the CDR3 reads CALGEPPSPLLLWPSYTDKLIF. The CDR3 DNA reads as TGTGCTCTTGGGGAACCTCCCTCACCCCTTCTTCTTTGGCCATCGTACACCGATAAACTCATCTTT.

This clone rates as medium-sized. Written as DNA, the CDR3 is TGTGCCTGTGACACCGTCAGCCGGGGGATACCGGTCTCCGATAAACTCATCTTT. Protein sequence: CACDTVSRGIPVSDKLIF. This rearrangement joins TRDV2 to TRDJ1; TRDD3 matches at 9 bases. The CDR3 is 18 amino acids. J gave up 3 bases and V 0 bases, and 13 bases lay outside the gene matches. CDR1 is GEAIGNYY, CDR2 EKD, per germline.

This clone has a handful of counts. One base away lies a much larger clone, so this may be a sequencing read error. This rearrangement joins TRDV1 to TRDJ1; weak D call: TRDD2 (6 bases). V lost 0 bases and J lost 0, with 35 bases in between. The CDR3 totals 24 residues. CDR1 is TSWWSYY and CDR2 is QGS in the germline V gene. The CDR3 region has the DNA TGTGCTCTTGGGGAACTAGTATCATTTAGTCCTACCCTTTTACTTGGGGCGTACACCGATAAACTCATCTTT. It codes for CALGELVSFSPTLLLGAYTDKLIF.

Regarding this clone: One end of the junction varies from germline; a read error may be responsible. This rearrangement joins TRDV2 to TRDJ1; D gene ambiguous. Germline CDR1 and CDR2: GEAIGNYY and EKD. CDR3 length: 14 residues. CDR3 in DNA: TGTGCCTGTGACACGATTGGGAACACCGACAAACTCATCTTT. Its translation: CACDTIGNTDKLIF.

This clone appeared a few times. This sample includes further DNA sequences coding for the same CDR3. The gene calls are TRDV2 and TRDJ1, with 8 bases matching TRDD3. V shed 1 base, J shed 1 base, and the junction held 4 bases outside the gene matches. This CDR3 contains 15 residues. Germline assignment: CDR1 GEAIGNYY and CDR2 EKD. The CDR3 loop reads CACDTLGDPTDKLIF. The CDR3 nucleotides are TGTGCCTGTGACACTCTGGGGGACCCCACCGATAAACTCATCTTT.

This clone has a handful of counts. TCRdb records a much larger clone's protein for this DNA, with a difference at residue 14 that likely arises from a read error; the protein given is the translation of the DNA. This chain connects TRDV2 to TRDJ1, with D perhaps matching TRDD3 (5 bases). In germline, CDR1 is GEAIGNYY, CDR2 EKD. The CDR3 covers 15 residues. CDR3 in DNA: TGTGCCTGTCTAAATTTACTGGAGAACCGCGATAAACTCACCTTT. Its protein product is CACLNLLENRDKLTF.

This clone qualifies as medium-sized (0.01 to 0.1%). Different DNA sequences within this sample yield the same CDR3. The chain employs TRDV2 and TRDJ1; 13 bases map to TRDD3. With V trimmed by 3 bases and J by 2 bases, 5 bases remained unmatched. The CDR3 runs 16 residues. CDR1 is GEAIGNYY and CDR2 is EKD in the germline V gene. CDR3 bases: TGTGCCTGTGACCTACTGGGGGATACGCGGACCGATAAACTCATCTTT. This codes for CACDLLGDTRTDKLIF.

This clone is labeled medium-sized. The CDR3 nucleotides read TGTGCCTGTGACGGACTGGGGGACTCTTTTCGAATCACCGATAAACTCATCTTT. The encoded protein is CACDGLGDSFRITDKLIF. The chain joins TRDV2 to TRDJ1; 9 nucleotides agree with TRDD3. The germline CDR1 and CDR2 sequences are GEAIGNYY and EKD. After removal of 3 bases from V and 1 base from J, the junction contained 14 bases not matched to a gene. This CDR3 contains 18 residues.

By its share, this clone is medium-sized. In DNA, the CDR3 is TGTGCCTGTGACACGGCTGGGGGAGGCGGCGAGCGGGATAAACTCATCTTT. It encodes CACDTAGGGGERDKLIF. The rearrangement links TRDV2 to TRDJ1; 8 nucleotides align to TRDD3. Germline values: CDR1 GEAIGNYY, CDR2 EKD. V lost 1 base, J lost 5 bases, and 14 bases stayed unmatched. The CDR3 contains 17 residues.

For this clone: TCRdb has a much larger clone's protein, which differs at residue 8 from the translation of this DNA, likely because of a read error; what is shown is the protein translated from the DNA. The V call is TRDV2, the J call TRDJ4, with 9 nucleotides matching TRDD3. The junction had 19 bases not matched to a gene; V was cut back by 1 base and J by 2 bases. This CDR3 comprises 19 residues. Germline V gene sequence: CDR1 GEAIGNYY, CDR2 EKD. The CDR3 DNA reads as TGTGCCTGTGACACTATTCCTCCACTGGGGGACGATTGGGGAAGACCCCTGATCTTT. This sequence encodes CACDTIPPLGDDWGRPLIF.

A remark on this clone: Since a far larger clone is one base different, this is likely a read error. This sample also contains other DNA sequences that code for the same CDR3. This rearrangement joins TRDV2 to TRDJ1, with TRDD3 identical over 7 bases. The CDR3 consists of 17 residues. The J segment lost 0 bases and the V segment lost 7 bases, leaving 16 bases of the junction unmatched. Germline lookup yields CDR1 GEAIGNYY and CDR2 EKD. The CDR3 DNA is TGTGCCTGCGACTCCGTACTGGGGACTACATACACCGATAAACTCATCTTT. Amino acid sequence: CACDSVLGTTYTDKLIF.

By its share, this clone is medium-sized (0.01 to 0.1%). The rearrangement joins TRDV2 to TRDJ1, with 11 positions matching TRDD3. CDR1 and CDR2 (germline): GEAIGNYY, EKD. This CDR3 region has 18 residues. V lost 1 base, J lost 1 base, and 10 bases stayed unmatched. The CDR3 nucleotides are TGTGCCTGTGACACTATGGAGATGGGGGATACGGGCACCGATAAACTCATCTTT. Its protein product is CACDTMEMGDTGTDKLIF.

This clone appeared a few times. Only one base separates this from a far larger clonotype, so it likely reflects a read error. The sample holds other DNA sequences that translate to the same CDR3. V and J are TRDV1 and TRDJ1; 10 nucleotides align to TRDD3. The germline V gene has CDR1 TSWWSYY and CDR2 QGS. The CDR3 loop spans 18 amino acids. V trimming: 1 base; J trimming: 11 bases; junction bases outside the gene matches: 19. The CDR3 DNA reads as TGTGCTCTTGGGGAACCAGGCCCCTGTACTGGGGGATGTGGGAGGCTCATCTTT. This gives the protein CALGEPGPCTGGCGRLIF.

This clone is termed medium-sized. V is TRDV2 and J is TRDJ1, with TRDD2 identical over 7 bases. Germline V gene sequence: CDR1 GEAIGNYY, CDR2 EKD. After removal of 7 bases from V and 0 bases from J, the junction contained 16 bases not matched to a gene. CDR3 size: 17 residues. The CDR3 spells CAWAHSYGRTYTDKLIF. DNA of the CDR3: TGTGCCTGGGCCCATTCCTACGGGAGAACTTACACCGATAAACTCATCTTT.

Concerning this clone: Possible read error: a much larger clone is one base away. Other DNA sequences from this sample encode an identical CDR3 as well. The genes are TRDV1 and TRDJ1; 10 bases align to TRDD3. The CDR3 runs to 21 residues. CDR1 and CDR2 from the germline V gene are TSWWSYY and QGS. CDR3 in DNA: TGTGCTCTTGGGGAACTTCCTGGATGGGGGATACTTGGTCCCTACACCGATAAACTCATCTTC. Translated, it gives CALGELPGWGILGPYTDKLIF.

This clone was detected only a few times. It is likely a read error: a sequence one base away is far more abundant. This chain uses TRDV2 with TRDJ1, with 13 bases fitting TRDD3. Germline CDR1 GEAIGNYY, CDR2 EKD. This CDR3 is 19 amino acids long. After removal of 0 bases from V and 2 bases from J, the junction contained 11 bases not matched to a gene. CDR3 nucleotide sequence: TGTGCCTGTGACACCATAGGGCTACTGGGGGATACGAGAACCGATAAACTCATCTTT. Protein product: CACDTIGLLGDTRTDKLIF.

This clone is large within its sample. The same CDR3 arises from other DNA sequences in this sample as well. The DNA of the CDR3 is TGTGCCTGTGACTTCGTACTGGGGGTCAACGAGGCCGATAAACTCATCTTT. As protein: CACDFVLGVNEADKLIF. The chain uses TRDV2 and TRDJ1; TRDD3 agrees at 8 bases. After removal of 3 bases from V and 3 bases from J, the junction contained 14 bases not matched to a gene. The germline V gene encodes CDR1 GEAIGNYY and CDR2 EKD. There are 17 residues in the CDR3.

By share, this clone ranks as medium-sized. J is TRDJ1 and V is TRDV1; D is perhaps TRDD2 or TRDD3 (8 bases each). The germline V gene has CDR1 TSWWSYY and CDR2 QGS. The CDR3 contains 22 residues. V shed 1 base and J shed 0 bases, with 30 bases lying between them. DNA for the CDR3: TGTGCTCTTGGGGAACGGGCCTTCCTAGTTCCTTGGGGGATGGGGGACACCGATAAACTCATCTTT. Translating it yields CALGERAFLVPWGMGDTDKLIF.

This clone counts as medium-sized. One end of the junction is discordant with germline, which a read error may explain. At the DNA level, this CDR3 is encoded by other sequences in the same sample as well. The rearrangement links TRDV2 to TRDJ1; 8 bases are a match to TRDD3. The germline V gene encodes CDR1 GEAIGNYY and CDR2 EKD. The CDR3 sequence is 17 residues long. The CDR3 sequence: CACDTVLGVPYTDKPIF. In DNA form, the CDR3 reads TGTGCCTGTGACACCGTACTGGGGGTTCCGTACACCGATAAACCCATCTTT.

Comments on this clone: For this DNA, TCRdb reports the protein of a much larger clone, which diverges at residue 9, most likely from a read error; the protein presented here is translated directly from the DNA. V is TRDV2 and J is TRDJ1, with TRDD3 matching over 7 bases. This CDR3 region has 16 residues. The ends lost 3 bases at V and 0 bases at J; junction bases unmatched: 9. Germline CDR1 is GEAIGNYY and CDR2 is EKD. CDR3 amino acids: CACDALGGEYTDKLIF. The CDR3, as DNA: TGTGCCTGTGACGCTCTGGGGGGGGAGTACACCGATAAACTCATCTTT.

There are a few counts of this clone. The protein held in TCRdb is that of a much larger clone and does not match this DNA's translation at residue 16, likely because of a read error; the protein shown is translated from the DNA. The rearrangement uses TRDV2 and TRDJ1, with 8 bases lining up with TRDD3. The CDR3 is 17 residues long. Per the germline V gene, CDR1 is GEAIGNYY and CDR2 is EKD. The CDR3 coding sequence is TGTGCCTGTGACACCGTGGAGGGATACGCTGTCGGCGATAAACTCACCTTT. Translated: CACDTVEGYAVGDKLTF.

Concerning this clone: Possible read error: a much larger clone is one base away. Other DNA sequences in this sample translate to the same CDR3. This chain uses TRDV2 with TRDJ1; 8 bases are a match to TRDD3. The CDR3 runs to 18 residues. The J segment lost 0 bases and the V segment lost 3 bases, leaving 14 bases of the junction unmatched. Germline V gene data show CDR1 as GEAIGNYY and CDR2 as EKD. Written as DNA, the CDR3 is TGTGCCTGTGACGCCCTGGCGGCTGGGGGACCCTACACCGATAAACTCATCTTT. Translating gives CACDALAAGGPYTDKLIF.

This clone was seen more than once but under ten times. The protein in TCRdb stems from a much larger clone and differs at residue 4 from this DNA's translation, likely a read error; here the protein is translated from the DNA. The V gene is TRDV2, the J gene TRDJ1; TRDD3 matches at 10 bases. CDR3 length: 18 amino acids. Germline CDR1 GEAIGNYY, CDR2 EKD. The CDR3 loop is CACATLYTGGSYTDKLIF. Here the CDR3 DNA reads TGTGCCTGTGCCACCCTCTATACTGGGGGATCCTACACCGATAAACTCATCTTT.

This clone was found a few times. The mismatch at residue 18 between this DNA's translation and the TCRdb protein of a much larger clone likely reflects a read error; the protein shown is translated from the DNA. The chain couples TRDV2 to TRDJ3; 12 nucleotides align to TRDD3. The CDR3 consists of 22 residues. From germline, CDR1 is GEAIGNYY and CDR2 EKD. The CDR3 loop reads CACDTATGGYSKSSWDTQQMFF. The CDR3 DNA sequence: TGTGCCTGTGACACCGCTACTGGGGGATACTCTAAAAGCTCCTGGGACACCCAACAGATGTTTTTC.

By its share, this clone is medium-sized (0.01 to 0.1%). The CDR3 DNA is TGTGCCTGTGACGATGTCGGGACTGGGGACGAGCGTCGGACCGATAAACTCATCTTT. Translation gives CACDDVGTGDERRTDKLIF. The chain uses TRDV2 and TRDJ1; the match to TRDD3 covers 7 bases. The germline V gene encodes CDR1 GEAIGNYY and CDR2 EKD. The V gene end was trimmed by 3 bases and the J gene end by 2 bases; junction bases not matched to a gene: 20. The CDR3 runs 19 residues.